A selection of T cell receptor beta chains follows, all from one sample in a study of neurological immune-mediated disorders. MiXCR, run by TCRdb on the 5' RACE reads, gives a single entry per CDR3 protein. The sample contains approximately 47,000 distinct CDR3 sequences, roughly 13% of which appear only once. Material for sequencing was PBMCs. These receptors all come from a male donor with HTLV-1-associated myelopathy (HAM/TSP). The CDR3 runs from the conserved cysteine through the conserved F or W. The D gene is left open where the match is weak. The listing skips clone size in some rows; elsewhere it reads once, few, many or a size class.

d_gene | j_gene | v_gene | abundance | CDR3nt | CDR3aa
- | TRBJ2-5 | TRBV28 | many | TGTGCCAGCAGTCTATCTGGGGGGAGTCAAGAGACCCAGTACTTC | CASSLSGGSQETQYF
TRBD2 | TRBJ2-1 | TRBV5-1 | - | TGCGCCAGCAGCCCCCGACTAGCGCGGGGCTATGAGCAGTTCTTC | CASSPRLARGYEQFF
TRBD2 | TRBJ2-1 | TRBV9 | many | TGTGCCAGCAGCGTATTAGCGGGGGGCCACCCCTACAATGAGCAGTTCTTC | CASSVLAGGHPYNEQFF
- | TRBJ1-6 | TRBV28 | many | TGTGCCAGCAGTTTGTTACTGTCTAATTCACCCCTCCACTTT | CASSLLLSNSPLHF
TRBD1 | TRBJ2-2 | TRBV24-1 | - | TGTGCCACCAGTGAATCGGGACAGACCCCCGGGGAGCTGTTTTTT | CATSESGQTPGELFF
- | TRBJ1-1 | TRBV27 | medium-sized | TGTGCCAGCAGTCTCGGATACTACACTGAAGCTTTCTTT | CASSLGYYTEAFF
- | TRBJ2-1 | TRBV14 | many | TGTGCCAGCAGCCAAGATCAGGCGGAGGGGTTCTTC | CASSQDQAEGFF
- | TRBJ2-3 | TRBV6-5 | many | TGTGCCAGCAGTTACTCGACCGGGCTCGGGCAGTATTTT | CASSYSTGLGQYF
TRBD2 | TRBJ2-5 | TRBV7-2 | medium-sized | TGTGCCAGCAGCTTTCAGCGGGGGGCGGGAGAGACCCAGTACTTC | CASSFQRGAGETQYF
- | TRBJ2-7 | TRBV24-1 | medium-sized | TGTGCCACCAGTGATACCGGGACTTCCCCCTACGAGCAGTACTTC | CATSDTGTSPYEQYF
- | TRBJ2-3 | TRBV4-3 | - | TGCGCCAGCAGCCAAGATCGGGGAGGCTGGGGGGCGCGCGGCACAGATACGCAGTATTTT | CASSQDRGGWGARGTDTQYF
TRBD2 | TRBJ2-7 | TRBV6-2/TRBV6-3 | many | TGTGCCAGCAGCTCGGGGGGGCGGTCCTACGAGCAGTACTTC | CASSSGGRSYEQYF
- | TRBJ2-3 | TRBV18 | many | TGTGCCAGCTCACCAGGGGTTACAGATACGCAGTATTTT | CASSPGVTDTQYF
- | TRBJ1-1 | TRBV20-1 | - | TGCAGTGCCCGCCTTGGCGGACAGAACACTGAAGCTTTCTTT | CSARLGGQNTEAFF
- | TRBJ2-2 | TRBV4-3 | many | TGCGCCAGCAGCCCTGCCAGGGTCTTTGCCGGGGAGCTGTTTTTT | CASSPARVFAGELFF
TRBD2 | TRBJ2-7 | TRBV28 | many | TGTGCCACCGAGACTAGCGGGGGGATCTACGAGCAGTACTTC | CATETSGGIYEQYF
- | TRBJ2-7 | TRBV10-3 | medium-sized | TGTGCCACTTGGGAGAAGGACGGTGTACGAGAGCAGTACTTC | CATWEKDGVREQYF
- | TRBJ2-7 | TRBV7-3 | many | TGTGCCAGCAGCTTAACGGGGGCGGGCGAGCAGTACTTC | CASSLTGAGEQYF
- | TRBJ1-5 | TRBV12-3/TRBV12-4 | many | TGTGCCAGCAGCCGCCGGCGCGGCAATCAGCCCCAGCATTTT | CASSRRRGNQPQHF
- | TRBJ2-3 | TRBV4-3 | many | TGCGCCAGCAGCCAAGCGGTGGGGCACACAGATACGCAGTATTTT | CASSQAVGHTDTQYF
- | TRBJ2-5 | TRBV12-3/TRBV12-4 | many | TGTGCCAGCAGTTTTTACACTGAAGAGACCCAGTACTTC | CASSFYTEETQYF
- | TRBJ1-1 | TRBV14 | many | TGTGCCAGCAGCCAGACAGAGAACACTGAAGCTTTCTTT | CASSQTENTEAFF
TRBD1 | TRBJ2-1 | TRBV7-2 | many | TGTGCCAGCAGCTTAGTAGGGACAGGGTTTGAGCAGTTCTTC | CASSLVGTGFEQFF
- | TRBJ2-5 | TRBV6-2/TRBV6-3 | many | TGTGCCAGCAGGTCAGGGAGCGAGGAGACCCAGTACTTC | CASRSGSEETQYF
TRBD1 | TRBJ2-5 | TRBV5-1 | many | TGCGCCAGCAGCCGAGCAGGGGGCACCGAAGAGACCCAGTACTTC | CASSRAGGTEETQYF
- | TRBJ2-3 | TRBV15 | many | TGTGCCACCAGAGGGGGGGCCGGAGATACGCAGTATTTT | CATRGGAGDTQYF
- | TRBJ1-2 | TRBV5-1 | many | TGCGCCAGCAGCCCAGAGATTACCCCCGGCGGCTATGGCTACACCTTC | CASSPEITPGGYGYTF
- | TRBJ2-5 | TRBV10-2 | many | TGCGCCAGCAGTGAGCCGGGAGTCGTTGGTCAAGAGACCCAGTACTTC | CASSEPGVVGQETQYF
- | TRBJ2-7 | TRBV20-1 | many | TGCAGTGCTAGAGATCGGGTTTACGAGCAGTACTTC | CSARDRVYEQYF
- | TRBJ2-7 | TRBV15 | many | TGTGCCACCAGCAACGGGCACTTACGTTCCTACGAGCAGTACTTC | CATSNGHLRSYEQYF
- | TRBJ2-1 | TRBV12-3/TRBV12-4 | many | TGTGCCAGCAGCTTAAGGGACCCCCCACGTTCCTACAATGAGCAGTTCTTC | CASSLRDPPRSYNEQFF
- | TRBJ1-2 | TRBV24-1 | many | TGTGCCACCAGTGATTTGAGGCAGGGAGGCTACACCTTC | CATSDLRQGGYTF
- | TRBJ2-3 | TRBV7-7 | - | TGTGCTAGCAGCTTAAGCAGGCCTGGACACGCCGGGGCAGATACGCAGTATTTT | CASSLSRPGHAGADTQYF
TRBD1 | TRBJ2-2 | TRBV5-5 | few | TGTGTCAGCAGCTGGCGGGACAGGGGACTTTTGAACACCGGGGAGCTGTTTTTT | CVSSWRDRGLLNTGELFF
- | TRBJ1-5 | TRBV7-8 | few | TGTGCCAGCAGCTTATCAGGGGTGGGACAGCCCCAGCATTTT | CASSLSGVGQPQHF
TRBD1 | TRBJ2-7 | TRBV7-9 | many | TGTGCCAGCAGCTTAGGAGGACAGGGGGCTCCGCAGTACTTC | CASSLGGQGAPQYF
TRBD2 | TRBJ2-3 | TRBV10-1 | - | TGCGCCTGCAGTGAGCCCGGACTAGCGTGGACAGCTAGCACAGATACGCAGTATTTT | CACSEPGLAWTASTDTQYF
TRBD2 | TRBJ2-1 | TRBV12-3/TRBV12-4 | many | TGTGCCAGCAGTTTAGGTAGCGCTAGCGGGGGAAATGAGCAGTTCTTC | CASSLGSASGGNEQFF
- | TRBJ2-1 | TRBV21-1 | - | TGTGCCAGCAGCACTCCCGGACTAGCGGGGGTAGGGGATGAGCAGTTCTTC | CASSTPGLAGVGDEQFF
- | TRBJ2-3 | TRBV4-3 | many | TGCGCCAGCAGCCAAGATCCGGGGCAAGGAGATACGCAGTATTTT | CASSQDPGQGDTQYF
TRBD2 | TRBJ2-5 | TRBV11-2 | many | TGTGCCAGCAGCCCCGCAGGGACTAGTCGCAAGACCCAGTACTTC | CASSPAGTSRKTQYF
TRBD1 | TRBJ1-1 | TRBV12-3/TRBV12-4 | many | TGTGCCGGGGACAGGGGGGTTGGGACTGAAGCTTTCTTT | CAGDRGVGTEAFF
- | TRBJ2-5 | TRBV18 | many | TGTGCCAGCTCACCAGCAGTGAGGGAGACCCAGTACTTC | CASSPAVRETQYF